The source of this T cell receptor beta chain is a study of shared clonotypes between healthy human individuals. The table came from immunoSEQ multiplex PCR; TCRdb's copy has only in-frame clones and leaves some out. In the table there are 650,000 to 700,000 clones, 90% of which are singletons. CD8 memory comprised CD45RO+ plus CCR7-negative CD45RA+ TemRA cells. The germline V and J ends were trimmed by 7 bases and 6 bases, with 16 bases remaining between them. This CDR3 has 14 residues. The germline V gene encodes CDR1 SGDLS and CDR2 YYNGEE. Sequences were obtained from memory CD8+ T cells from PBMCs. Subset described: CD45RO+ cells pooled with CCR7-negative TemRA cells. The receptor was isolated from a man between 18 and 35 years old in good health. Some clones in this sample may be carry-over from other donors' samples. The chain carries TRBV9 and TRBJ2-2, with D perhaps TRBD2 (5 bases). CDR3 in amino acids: CASSPGGLSGELFF. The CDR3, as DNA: TGTGCCAGCTCACCCGGCGGACTTTCCGGGGAGCTGTTTTTT.